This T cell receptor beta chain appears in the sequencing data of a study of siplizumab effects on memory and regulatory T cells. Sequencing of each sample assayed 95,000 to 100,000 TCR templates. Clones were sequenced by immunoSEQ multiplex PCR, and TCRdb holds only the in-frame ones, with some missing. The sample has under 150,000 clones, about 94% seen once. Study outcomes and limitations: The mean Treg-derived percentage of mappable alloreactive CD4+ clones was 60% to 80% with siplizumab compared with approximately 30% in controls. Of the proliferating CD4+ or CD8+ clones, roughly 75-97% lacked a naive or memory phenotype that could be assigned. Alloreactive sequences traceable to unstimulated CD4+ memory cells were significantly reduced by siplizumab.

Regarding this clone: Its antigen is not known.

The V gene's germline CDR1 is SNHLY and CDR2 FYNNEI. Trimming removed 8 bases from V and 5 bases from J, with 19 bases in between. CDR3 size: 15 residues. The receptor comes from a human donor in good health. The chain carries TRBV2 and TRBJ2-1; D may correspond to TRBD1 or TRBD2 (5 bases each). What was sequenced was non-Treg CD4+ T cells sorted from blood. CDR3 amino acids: CASSSGSGANNEQFF. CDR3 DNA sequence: TGTGCCAGCTCCTCAGGGAGCGGTGCAAACAATGAGCAGTTCTTC. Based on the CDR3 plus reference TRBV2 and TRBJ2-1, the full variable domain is EPEVTQTPSHQVTQMGQEVILRCVPISNHLYFYWYRQILGQKVEFLVSFYNNEISEKSEIFDDQFSVERPDGSNFTLKIRSTKLEDSAMYFCASSSGSGANNEQFFGPGTRLTVL.